The 23 T cell receptor beta chains below all came from one sample that was sequenced in a study of T-cell reconstitution after alpha-beta-depleted transplantation in children. Construction of the TCRbeta library involved unique molecular identifiers. MiXCR, applied by TCRdb to the PCR reads, yields one record per CDR3 protein. The profile covers about 580,000 distinct CDR3 sequences, with 20% to 25% appearing a single time and around an eighth taken by the ten largest. The source material was PBMCs, mostly from graft donor cells, sampled 360 days after TCRalphabeta/CD19-depleted stem cell transplant. The receptors shown here come from a boy less than two years old who had a stem cell transplant for acute myeloid leukemia, so the T cells may come from the graft donor.

At least ten counts were recorded for this clonotype. V gene TRBV25-1 combines with J gene TRBJ2-3; D assignment may be TRBD1 or TRBD2 (5 bases each). Germline CDR1 reads MGHDK; CDR2 reads SYGVNS. CDR3 length: 18 residues. V gave up 4 bases and J gave up 3 bases, with 23 bases separating them. The CDR3 reads CASSGDRDPPSVTDTQYF. CDR3 DNA: TGTGCCAGCAGTGGAGACCGGGACCCTCCGAGTGTTACAGATACGCAGTATTTT.

The sample holds a few counts of this clonotype. V and J are TRBV6-5 and TRBJ1-1, with D tentatively TRBD1 (6 bases). Germline V gene sequence: CDR1 MNHEY, CDR2 SVGAGI. Trimming pared 5 bases from V and 5 bases from J, leaving 15 bases between. The CDR3 runs 14 residues. DNA of the CDR3: TGTGCCAGCAGTCCCTCGGGGGCCGGGACTGAAGCTTTCTTT. This gives the protein CASSPSGAGTEAFF.

The table lists this clonotype with many counts. This chain uses TRBV7-2 with TRBJ2-7; D uncertain. CDR3 size: 14 residues. V was trimmed by 5 bases and J by 0 bases, leaving 11 bases between them. Germline CDR1 is SGHTA and CDR2 is FQGNSA. CDR3 in DNA: TGTGCCAGCAGCCCTCTCTGGAGCTCCTACGAGCAGTACTTC. Translating gives CASSPLWSSYEQYF. Drawing the rest from reference TRBV7-2 and TRBJ2-7, the complete variable domain is GAGVSQSPSNKVTEKGKDVELRCDPISGHTALYWYRQSLGQGLEFLIYFQGNSAPDKSGLPSDRFSAERTGGSVSTLTIQRTQQEDSAVYLCASSPLWSSYEQYFGPGTRLTVT.

This clonotype appeared a few times. CDR3 DNA: TGTGCCAGCAGTTTTATGTGGGGGACCTCTGAAGCTTTCTTT. Its protein is CASSFMWGTSEAFF. The rearrangement joins TRBV12-3 or TRBV12-4 to TRBJ1-1; the D gene is possibly TRBD1 (5 bases). CDR3 length: 14 residues. Trimming removed 3 bases at V and 6 bases at J, with 14 bases between.

This chain connects TRBV7-3 to TRBJ2-1, with 8 bases lining up with TRBD2. V was clipped by 3 bases and J by 0 bases; unmatched bases: 4. CDR1 SGHTA and CDR2 FQGTGA come from the germline V gene. This CDR3 is 16 amino acids long. The CDR3 DNA reads as TGTGCCAGCAGCTTGTTAGCGGGGAGCTCCTACAATGAGCAGTTCTTC. Encoded protein: CASSLLAGSSYNEQFF.

The table lists this clonotype with many counts. The chain is built from TRBV29-1 and TRBJ1-2; D may be TRBD1 (5 bases). This CDR3 has 9 amino acids. Germline loops: CDR1 SQVTM, CDR2 ANQGSEA. The CDR3 region has the DNA TGCAGTGACAGCTATGGCTACACCTTC. Translating it yields CSDSYGYTF.

This clonotype was counted only a few times. The rearrangement links TRBV28 to TRBJ2-3; possibly TRBD1 for D (6 bases). Germline CDR1 and CDR2: MDHEN and SYDVKM. There are 13 residues in the CDR3. Trimming left V 8 bases short and J 2 bases short, with 11 bases between. The CDR3, as DNA: TGTGCCAGCTCGCAGGGGAACACAGATACGCAGTATTTT. Translating it yields CASSQGNTDTQYF.

CDR3 sequence: CSAYGENQPQHF. The CDR3 bases are TGCAGTGCTTACGGGGAGAATCAGCCCCAGCATTTT. The rearrangement joins TRBV20-1 to TRBJ1-5; D unclear. V was shortened by 5 bases and J by 4 bases, with 9 bases between the two germline ends. CDR1 and CDR2 (germline): DFQATT, SNEGSKA (reference sequence). The length of the CDR3 is 12 residues.

This clonotype was detected a few times. This sequence joins TRBV29-1 and TRBJ2-3, with TRBD1 matching 7 bases. Germline CDR1 SQVTM, CDR2 ANQGSEA. This CDR3 is 15 amino acids long. The ends lost 5 bases at V and 4 bases at J; junction bases unmatched: 12. The CDR3 spells CSVLTGAHDPDTQYF. The CDR3 region has the DNA TGCAGCGTTCTCACAGGGGCCCATGACCCAGATACGCAGTATTTT.

V gene TRBV7-2 combines with J gene TRBJ1-6, with D perhaps matching TRBD1 (6 bases). V lost 8 bases to trimming and J lost 7 bases, with 21 bases between them. CDR3 length: 16 residues. The germline gives CDR1 SGHTA, CDR2 FQGNSA. CDR3 coding DNA: TGTGCCAGCTCGCATCGACGAACAGGGAGGAATTCACCCCTCCACTTT. Residues: CASSHRRTGRNSPLHF.

This sequence joins TRBV29-1 and TRBJ2-5; 7 bases agree with TRBD1. This CDR3 is 17 amino acids long. The germline gives CDR1 SQVTM, CDR2 ANQGSEA. Trimming removed 4 bases from V and 1 base from J; junction bases left unmatched: 15. The CDR3 here is CSVVFETGSYFQETQYF. CDR3 coding DNA: TGCAGCGTTGTTTTTGAGACAGGGTCGTATTTCCAAGAGACCCAGTACTTC.

The rearrangement joins TRBV12-3 or TRBV12-4 to TRBJ2-3, with 10 bases identical to TRBD2. CDR3 length: 17 residues. The V segment lost 0 bases and the J segment 2 bases; nucleotides outside the gene matches: 5. The CDR3: CASSLAQLAGYTDTQYF. In nucleotides, the CDR3 is TGTGCCAGCAGTTTAGCGCAACTAGCGGGGTACACAGATACGCAGTATTTT.

CDR3 coding DNA: TGTGCCAGCAGCCAAAGCGGGGCAGCGGCCCAGTACTTC. It encodes CASSQSGAAAQYF. This chain joins TRBV7-7 and TRBJ2-5, with 7 bases identical to TRBD2. The germline gives CDR1 SSHAT, CDR2 FNYEAQ (reference sequence). The CDR3 length is 13 residues. With V trimmed by 5 bases and J by 9 bases, 9 bases remained unmatched. Supplemented by reference TRBV7-7 and TRBJ2-5, the full variable domain reads GAGVSQSPRYKVTKRGQDVTLRCDPISSHATLYWYQQALGQGPEFLTYFNYEAQPDKSGLPSDRFSAERPEGSISTLTIQRTEQRDSAMYRCASSQSGAAAQYFGPGTRLLVL.

The chain recombines TRBV6-6 with TRBJ2-7, with TRBD1 identical over 8 bases. V was pared by 6 bases and J by 2 bases, with 3 bases of the junction left unmatched. This CDR3 contains 13 residues. Germline CDR1 and CDR2: MNHNY and SVGAGI (reference sequence). CDR3 bases: TGTGCCAGCAGGGGACAGGAACCCTACGAGCAGTACGTC. Translating gives CASRGQEPYEQYV.

In this sample, this clonotype turned up a few times. V gene TRBV6-1 combines with J gene TRBJ1-1, with D unclear. Germline-derived CDR1 and CDR2 are MNHNS and SASEGT. V lost 7 bases to trimming and J lost 6 bases, with 18 bases between them. The CDR3 totals 14 residues. CDR3 sequence: CASIPTDVTSEAFF. The CDR3 DNA reads TGTGCCAGCATCCCAACAGACGTGACTTCTGAAGCTTTCTTT.

This clonotype appeared many times. The chain employs TRBV10-2 and TRBJ1-1; no reliable D call. The CDR3 is made up of 13 amino acids. V lost 7 bases, J lost 5 bases, and 14 bases lay in between. From germline, CDR1 is WSHSY and CDR2 SAAADI. The CDR3 DNA sequence: TGCGCCAGCAAGATATGGGGTCGGACTGAAGCTTTCTTT. This sequence encodes CASKIWGRTEAFF.

The rearrangement joins TRBV7-9 to TRBJ1-1; D gene unclear. The CDR3 covers 12 residues. Trimming removed 5 bases at V and 1 base at J, with 5 bases between. Germline CDR1 SEHNR, CDR2 FQNEAQ (reference sequence). CDR3 in amino acids: CASSAWNTEAFF. Here the CDR3 DNA reads TGTGCCAGCAGCGCGTGGAACACTGAAGCTTTCTTT.

The genes are TRBV6-1 and TRBJ2-1; 7 bases are a match to TRBD2. The CDR3 sequence is 13 residues long. J was trimmed by 5 bases and V by 10 bases; bases with no gene match: 8. The germline CDR1 and CDR2 sequences are MNHNS and SASEGT. The DNA for the CDR3 is TGTGCCATCCGCGGGGGTTCAGACAATGAGCAGTTCTTC. It codes for CAIRGGSDNEQFF.

The sample holds many counts of this clonotype. V is TRBV20-1 and J is TRBJ2-3, with TRBD2 matching 8 bases. The CDR3 contains 16 residues. V was clipped by 6 bases and J by 2 bases; unmatched bases: 13. CDR1 and CDR2 (germline): DFQATT, SNEGSKA (reference sequence). CDR3 DNA: TGCAGTGCCCAATCCACGGAGCGGGGGTACACAGATACGCAGTATTTT. Protein product: CSAQSTERGYTDTQYF.

V and J are TRBV20-1 and TRBJ2-1, with a possible D match to TRBD2 (6 bases). CDR3 length: 16 amino acids. V dropped 5 bases and J dropped 1 base, with 18 bases sitting between them. Germline-derived CDR1 and CDR2 are DFQATT and SNEGSKA (reference sequence). The CDR3 here is CSADETGVRSYNEQFF. CDR3 nucleotide sequence: TGCAGTGCTGATGAGACGGGGGTTCGGTCCTACAATGAGCAGTTCTTC.

V and J are TRBV6-5 and TRBJ2-3; D possibly corresponds to TRBD2 (7 bases). The CDR3 is 15 residues long. V lost 2 bases and J lost 3, with 12 bases in between. In germline, CDR1 is MNHEY, CDR2 SVGAGI. The CDR3 here is CASSYEGGRTDTQYF. In DNA form, the CDR3 reads TGTGCCAGCAGTTACGAGGGGGGGAGAACAGATACGCAGTATTTT.

The chain recombines TRBV4-3 with TRBJ2-1; the D is unclear. With 0 bases removed from V and 8 bases from J, the gap between germline ends came to 11 bases. The CDR3 runs to 14 residues. Germline V CDR1 and CDR2: LGHNA, YSLEER. The CDR3 region is CASSQESSIHEQFF. CDR3 DNA: TGCGCCAGCAGCCAAGAATCCAGCATCCATGAGCAGTTCTTC.

Only a few counts were recorded for this clonotype. The chain couples TRBV15 to TRBJ2-5, with D uncertain. Germline assignment: CDR1 LNHNV and CDR2 YYDKDF (reference sequence). V lost 0 bases, J lost 9 bases, and 17 bases lay in between. CDR3 length: 15 residues. The CDR3 region is CATSRDIGSSMPQYF. In nucleotides, the CDR3 is TGTGCCACCAGCAGAGATATCGGTAGCTCGATGCCCCAGTACTTC.